The next 7 T cell receptor beta chains were all read from a single sample in a study of blood T cells in healthy people across ages. Then a second PCR, running roughly 7 to 11 cycles, was carried out with a sample-barcoded 5' primer and a J-beta primer mix. TCRdb reprocessed the 5' RACE reads with MiXCR, giving one entry per CDR3 protein. The table has some 690,000 distinct CDR3 sequences, over 20% seen once. Material for sequencing was blood. The receptors were gathered from a man between 65 and 79 years old in good health.

The chain joins TRBV4-1 to TRBJ2-5; D is perhaps TRBD1 (6 bases). Trimming pared 1 base from V and 2 bases from J, leaving 11 bases between. The CDR3 runs to 15 residues. Germline V gene data show CDR1 as MGHRA and CDR2 as YSYEKL. The CDR3 is CASSQGTGTQETQYF. The CDR3 DNA reads TGCGCCAGCAGCCAAGGGACCGGGACACAAGAGACCCAGTACTTC.

The chain links TRBV20-1 to TRBJ1-2; maybe TRBD1 (6 bases). V was trimmed by 3 bases and J by 4 bases, leaving 12 bases between them. The germline V gene has CDR1 DFQATT and CDR2 SNEGSKA (reference sequence). The CDR3 length is 13 residues. The CDR3 nucleotides are TGCAGTGCTAGGGAGGGGGGGACCTATGGCTACACCTTC. Amino acids: CSAREGGTYGYTF.

The table lists this clonotype with a few counts. This chain connects TRBV5-1 to TRBJ1-1, with D tentatively TRBD1 (5 bases). The CDR3 consists of 15 residues. Trimming removed 2 bases from V and 1 base from J, with 12 bases in between. Germline values: CDR1 SGHRS, CDR2 YFSETQ. CDR3 residues: CASSLPQTGNTEAFF. For the CDR3, the DNA is TGCGCCAGCAGCTTACCTCAAACAGGGAACACTGAAGCTTTCTTT. The full variable domain, rest sourced from reference TRBV5-1 and TRBJ1-1, is KAGVTQTPRYLIKTRGQQVTLSCSPISGHRSVSWYQQTPGQGLQFLFEYFSETQRNKGNFPGRFSGRQFSNSRSEMNVSTLELGDSALYLCASSLPQTGNTEAFFGQGTRLTVV.

This clonotype appeared a few times. A junction boundary mismatches the germline segment, possibly from a read error. V gene TRBV12-3 or TRBV12-4 combines with J gene TRBJ2-1; 7 positions match TRBD2. The CDR3 has 15 residues. CDR3 protein: CASGLVGGIYNGQFF. In nucleotides, the CDR3 is TGTGCCAGCGGACTAGTGGGCGGGATTTACAATGGGCAGTTCTTC.

This clonotype was seen more than once but under ten times. The gene calls are TRBV27 and TRBJ1-4; the match to TRBD1 covers 7 bases. The germline gives CDR1 MNHEY, CDR2 SMNVEV (reference sequence). Trimming took 4 bases from V and 10 from J; bases not matched to a gene: 12. The CDR3 runs 15 residues. CDR3 in amino acids: CASSYSTGRERKLFF. CDR3 bases: TGTGCCAGCAGTTACTCGACAGGGAGGGAGAGAAAACTGTTTTTT.

This clonotype was recorded many times. This chain uses TRBV20-1 with TRBJ2-7; D is possibly TRBD1 (8 bases). Germline values: CDR1 DFQATT, CDR2 SNEGSKA (reference sequence). CDR3 length: 13 residues. V shed 5 bases and J shed 3 bases, with 14 bases lying between them. CDR3 nucleotide sequence: TGCAGTGCTGAGACAGGGGAGGGCTACGAGCAGTACTTC. Its translation is CSAETGEGYEQYF.

This clonotype was counted between two and nine times. The genes are TRBV20-1 and TRBJ1-1; 9 bases fit TRBD1. Germline-derived CDR1 and CDR2 are DFQATT and SNEGSKA (reference sequence). The CDR3 length is 16 residues. V was pared by 5 bases and J by 0 bases, with 10 bases of the junction left unmatched. The CDR3 region has the DNA TGCAGTGCTCGTAGACATGGGACAGGGTTGAACACTGAAGCTTTCTTT. This translates into CSARRHGTGLNTEAFF.